The entry that follows covers one T cell receptor beta chain sequence. This clone occurred once. This clone's antigen is unknown. No base-level quality is on record; no much larger clone is a single base apart. Using the deep immunoSEQ assay, multiplex PCR amplified TCR CDR3 regions from genomic DNA. Extracted genomic DNA from each cell subset was spread evenly across all wells of several immunoSEQ 96-well plates, with each plate serving as a replicate. For sorted subsets, approximately 0.2 ug of genomic DNA, equivalent to 25,000 to 35,000 T cell genomes, went into each replicate PCR. Purified libraries were quantified with a Qubit 3.0 fluorometer, sized on a Bioanalyzer 2100, and re-quantified with the KAPA Library Quantification kit. A separate single-read 150-cycle Illumina NextSeq 550 flow cell was used to sequence each immunoSEQ 96-well plate. Concerning the study's data processing: Because the immunoSEQ output held only junctional sequences and lacked quality scores, the filtering could not match the filtering applied to full-length reads. Sequences were annotated with PyIR, a Python wrapper for IgBLAST v1.9, using IMGT germline references to assign V/J genes and CDR3. Reads with weak V/J assignments (E-value above 1e-6), missing CDR3, stop codons, out-of-frame junctions, or ambiguous translated residues were removed. V3J clonotypes were defined by identical inferred V gene, J gene, and CDR3 amino acid sequence. Percentage overlap between repertoires was calculated by dividing the number of shared unique clonotypes by the size of the smaller repertoire. Repertoire richness was assessed with RTK rarefaction, the Chao1 estimator, and Recon v2.1 estimates of unobserved clonotypes. Generation probabilities for all TCRbeta clonotypes obtained by the gDNA method from four donors were computed using OLGA. Imported from immuneACCESS, the table was reduced by TCRdb to in-frame sequences with V and J called. These copies leave out some clones; in studies compared against another copy, an unresolved V gene accounts for under half, and the cause of the remainder is not known. V, J and clone size were drawn from that table, and D and trimming were deduced from the DNA. The sample profile shows a few hundred thousand clones; more than 95% of them were found once. Together, the top ten hold approximately 0.057% of the sample.

The donors were healthy, HIV-negative adults with no recently reported acute infections or vaccinations. Only Caucasian adults living in Nashville, Tennessee, USA were represented among the donors. Magnetic negative selection was used to enrich CD4+ T cells, after which naive cells were positively selected on CD45RA and the negative fraction became the memory subset. After blood collection by leukapheresis, PBMCs were isolated using Ficoll-Histopaque density gradient centrifugation and then cryopreserved in the vapor phase of liquid nitrogen. Analytical flow cytometry was used to check the purity and quantity of every magnetically sorted T cell population. Each sorted fraction had its genomic DNA isolated and then quantified by UV absorbance on a Nanodrop 2000c. This sample is part of a study of shared clonotypes between healthy human individuals (TCRdb year 2020). For context, the study as a whole: The cohort comprised a couple of women and three men aged 18 to 49 years. Per donor, three plates each were used for CD4 naive and CD4 memory, two for CD8 naive, and one for CD8 memory. To estimate repertoire size and how much clonotype sharing occurs between individuals, the study deeply sequenced the blood TCR repertoires of 4 to 6 healthy adults. To increase sequencing depth and limit assay-specific biases, TCR repertoire library preparation and sequencing were carried out by different laboratories using diverse techniques. Leukapheresis yielded between about 0.94 and 9.5 billion PBMCs per donor. What the work shows at the level of the full study, not this receptor alone: Pairwise subsampling indicated that sequencing depth was expected to affect the degree of clonotype sharing among donors. Compared with non-shared clonotypes, the clonotypes found in all four sorted-subset donors had higher generation probabilities. Even with the large sequencing depth, rarefaction of the sorted-subset datasets indicated that sequencing was incomplete. About 5% of naive CD4, 3.5% of naive CD8, about 2.5% of memory CD4, and about 0.4% of memory CD8 clonotypes were shared across four donors. Only blood was sampled, and tissue TCR repertoires likely differ from those in blood. Because the study included a small number of donors, the genetic and exposure-history diversity represented was limited. Larger estimated clonotype richness was generally found for naive subsets than for memory subsets.

The V and J ends are trimmed by 2 bases and 2 bases, leaving 10 bases between them. From the germline V gene, CDR1 is SGDLS and CDR2 is YYNGEE. From cysteine to phenylalanine, the CDR3 is 15 amino acids long. Just the 45-base CDR3 DNA is kept, in frame starting at base 1. The receptor was isolated from a woman aged 25 to 39 in good health. What was sequenced was naive CD4+ T cells sorted from blood. Reading the label with the study, this specimen's cell subset or site is: CD45RA+ positively selected. Recombination connected TRBV9 to TRBJ2-2, with the D gene uncertain. The DNA is as follows: TGTGCCAGCAGCGTTTGGCATCAAAACACCGGGGAGCTGTTTTTT. Translated, this gives CASSVWHQNTGELFF. The full variable domain, with segments outside the CDR3 supplied by the reference TRBV9 and TRBJ2-2 proteins, appears as DSGVTQTPKHLITATGQRVTLRCSPRSGDLSVYWYQQSLDQGLQFLIQYYNGEERAKGNILERFSAQQFPDLHSELNLSSLELGDSALYFCASSVWHQNTGELFFGEGSRLTVL.